The present T cell receptor beta chain was sequenced within a study of STAT5B mutations in CD4+ large granular lymphocyte leukemia. With 0 bases clipped from V and 5 bases from J, the junction kept 5 bases outside the gene matches. The CDR3 totals 15 residues. Germline V lookup: CDR1 MNHEY, CDR2 SVGAGI. The survey-level immunoSEQ assay was used. Methods used by the authors: Productive clonotypes were detectable down to 2.59 x 10-5 frequency. Clones were read by immunoSEQ multiplex PCR, and TCRdb kept only the in-frame ones, dropping some. V and J calls and clone size are copied from that table; D and trimming were computed from the DNA. This sample has roughly 38,000 clones, with under 85% found just once. Findings and limits, study-wide: No patients shared main leukemic clonotypes, though around 27% appeared at low frequency elsewhere.

Regarding this clone: The antigen is not known.

The sequence derives from a human donor in good health. Source material: CD4+ T cells from blood buffy coats. The chain joins TRBV6-5 to TRBJ2-5; TRBD1 agrees at 8 bases. CDR3 nucleotides: TGTGCCAGCAGTTACTCCCAGGGGGCCCCTGAGACCCAGTACTTC. The encoded protein is CASSYSQGAPETQYF.